This TCR beta chain is from a study of T cell repertoires in cytomegalovirus infection (dated by TCRdb to about 2019). About the investigation overall: Donor HLA type was relevant to the analysis, as public TCR beta signatures indicated carriage of CMV infection together with the matching HLA type. Study-level results and caveats: In both this cohort and an independent roughly 350-donor cohort, the cumulative frequency of public TCR beta family members distinguished carriers of CMV infection plus the relevant HLA type. The ex vivo response was dominated by HLA-C-restricted CMV-specific TCR beta clonotypes, which also provided the single most frequent clonotype in two of eight donors.

Sequencing used an Illumina HiSeq 1500. Starting from the raw public reads, TCRdb applied fastp trimming at Q25, assembled clones with MiXCR and retained in-frame beta chains. Records with the same CDR3 protein are collapsed into one entry carrying the most frequent genes and DNA. In all, the sample holds around 490,000 distinct CDR3 sequences, and about a quarter of those were seen once. The ten largest account for approximately 13% of the sample. In regard to this clonotype: Its antigen remains unidentified. Within one base of it there is no much larger clone, and no base qualities were kept.

The germline V gene encodes CDR1 LNHDA and CDR2 SQIVND (reference sequence). At the junction V is shortened by 4 bases and J by 7 bases; bases outside the gene matches: 8. The CDR3 starts with the cysteine, ends with the phenylalanine, and has 15 residues. CDR3 DNA only is kept here, 45 bases in frame from base 1. The V gene is TRBV19 and the J gene is TRBJ1-5; the junction holds 9 bases that match TRBD1. Sequenced: PBMCs. This TCR derives from a human donor in good health (CMV status not recorded). Some clones in this sample may be carry-over from other donors' samples. The DNA sequence is given as TGTGCCAGTAGTACGGACAGGGGTAGAGGGCAGCCCCAGCATTTT. Its translation is CASSTDRGRGQPQHF.